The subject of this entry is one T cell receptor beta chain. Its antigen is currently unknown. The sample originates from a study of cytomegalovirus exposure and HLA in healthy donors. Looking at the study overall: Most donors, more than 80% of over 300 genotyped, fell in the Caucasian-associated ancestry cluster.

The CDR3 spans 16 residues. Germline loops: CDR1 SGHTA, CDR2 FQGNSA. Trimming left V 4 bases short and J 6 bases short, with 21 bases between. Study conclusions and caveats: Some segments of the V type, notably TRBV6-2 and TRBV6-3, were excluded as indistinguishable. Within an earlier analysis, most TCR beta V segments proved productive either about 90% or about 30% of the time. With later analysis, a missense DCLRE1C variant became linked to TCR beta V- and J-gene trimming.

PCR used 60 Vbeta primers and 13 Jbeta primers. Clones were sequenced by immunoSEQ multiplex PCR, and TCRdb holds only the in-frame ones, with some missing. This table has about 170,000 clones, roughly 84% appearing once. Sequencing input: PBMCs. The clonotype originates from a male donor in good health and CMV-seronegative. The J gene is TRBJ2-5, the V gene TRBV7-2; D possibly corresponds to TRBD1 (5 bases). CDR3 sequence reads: CASSSKTGAGKQTQYF. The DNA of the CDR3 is TGTGCCAGCAGCTCAAAAACCGGAGCAGGGAAACAGACCCAGTACTTC.